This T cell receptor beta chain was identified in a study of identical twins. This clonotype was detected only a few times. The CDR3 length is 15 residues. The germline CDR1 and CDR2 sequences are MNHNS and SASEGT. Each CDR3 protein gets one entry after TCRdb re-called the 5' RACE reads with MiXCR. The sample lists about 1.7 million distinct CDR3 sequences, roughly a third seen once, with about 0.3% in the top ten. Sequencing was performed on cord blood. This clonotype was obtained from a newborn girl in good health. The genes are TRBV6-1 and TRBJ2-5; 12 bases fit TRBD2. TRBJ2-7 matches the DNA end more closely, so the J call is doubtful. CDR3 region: CASSETSGSLGEQYF. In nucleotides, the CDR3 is TGTGCCAGCAGTGAGACTAGCGGGAGTTTGGGCGAGCAGTACTTC.